This TCR beta chain stems from a study of identical twins. Each CDR3 protein gets one entry after TCRdb re-called the 5' RACE reads with MiXCR. This table holds hundreds of thousands of distinct CDR3 sequences, around 10% found once. Germline assignment: CDR1 KGHSH and CDR2 LQKENI. The CDR3 consists of 17 residues. Trimming pared 3 bases from V and 5 bases from J, leaving 19 bases between. Study-level results: Analyses of zero insertions could, in part, be confounded by invariant MAIT and iNKT cells.

There are a few counts of this clonotype. Antigen: not known. The sequenced material came from memory (CD45RO+) T cells sorted from blood. This sequence originates from a woman aged 18-29 years in good health. The chain uses TRBV18 and TRBJ2-2, with D perhaps matching TRBD1 or TRBD2 (5 bases each). For the CDR3, the DNA is TGTGCCAGCTCACCTCCTTTTGGGGGTCGAGGGACCGGGGAGCTGTTTTTT. The encoded protein is CASSPPFGGRGTGELFF.